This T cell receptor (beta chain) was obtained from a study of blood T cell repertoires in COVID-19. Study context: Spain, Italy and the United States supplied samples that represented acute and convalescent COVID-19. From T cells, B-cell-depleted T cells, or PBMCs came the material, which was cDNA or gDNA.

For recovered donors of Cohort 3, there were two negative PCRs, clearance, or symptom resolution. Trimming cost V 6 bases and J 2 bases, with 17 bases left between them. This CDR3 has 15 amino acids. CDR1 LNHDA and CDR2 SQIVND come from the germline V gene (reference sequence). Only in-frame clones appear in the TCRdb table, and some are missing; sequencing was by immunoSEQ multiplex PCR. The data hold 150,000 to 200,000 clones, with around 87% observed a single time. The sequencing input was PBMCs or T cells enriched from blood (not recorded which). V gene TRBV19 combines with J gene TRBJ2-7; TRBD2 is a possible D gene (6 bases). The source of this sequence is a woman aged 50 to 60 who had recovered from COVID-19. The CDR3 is CASSLRGDRAYEQYF. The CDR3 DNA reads TGTGCCAGTAGCCTTCGCGGGGACCGCGCCTACGAGCAGTACTTC.